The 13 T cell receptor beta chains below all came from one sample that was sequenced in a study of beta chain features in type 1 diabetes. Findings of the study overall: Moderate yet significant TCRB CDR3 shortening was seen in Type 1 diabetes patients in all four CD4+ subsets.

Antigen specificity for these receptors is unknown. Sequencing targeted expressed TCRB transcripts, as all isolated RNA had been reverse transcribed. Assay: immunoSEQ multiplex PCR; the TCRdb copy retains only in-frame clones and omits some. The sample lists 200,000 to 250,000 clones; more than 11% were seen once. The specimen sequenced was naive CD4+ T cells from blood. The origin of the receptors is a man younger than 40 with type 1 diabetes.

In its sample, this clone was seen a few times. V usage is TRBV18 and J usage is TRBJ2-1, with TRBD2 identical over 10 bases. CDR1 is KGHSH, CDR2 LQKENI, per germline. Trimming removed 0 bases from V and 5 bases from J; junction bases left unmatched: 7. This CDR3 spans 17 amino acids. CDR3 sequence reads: CASSPPASGGAHNEQFF. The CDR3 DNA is TGTGCCAGCTCACCACCGGCCAGCGGGGGGGCACACAATGAGCAGTTCTTC.

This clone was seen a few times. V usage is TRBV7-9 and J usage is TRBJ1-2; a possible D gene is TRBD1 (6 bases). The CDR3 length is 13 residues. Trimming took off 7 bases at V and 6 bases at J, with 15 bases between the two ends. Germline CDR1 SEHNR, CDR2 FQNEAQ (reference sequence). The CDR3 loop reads CASTPSGGNGYTF. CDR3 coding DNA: TGTGCCAGCACCCCTTCGGGGGGCAATGGCTACACCTTC. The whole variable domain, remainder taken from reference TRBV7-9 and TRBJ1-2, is DTGVSQNPRHKITKRGQNVTFRCDPISEHNRLYWYRQTLGQGPEFLTYFQNEAQLEKSRLLSDRFSAERPKGSFSTLEIQRTEQGDSAMYLCASTPSGGNGYTFGSGTRLTVV.

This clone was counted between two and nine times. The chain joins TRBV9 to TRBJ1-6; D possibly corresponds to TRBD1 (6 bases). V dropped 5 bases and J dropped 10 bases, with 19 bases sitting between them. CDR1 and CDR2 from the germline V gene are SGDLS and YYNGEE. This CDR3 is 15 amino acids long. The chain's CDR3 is CASSWGGRTGSPLHF. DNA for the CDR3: TGTGCCAGCAGTTGGGGGGGGCGAACAGGGTCACCCCTCCACTTT.

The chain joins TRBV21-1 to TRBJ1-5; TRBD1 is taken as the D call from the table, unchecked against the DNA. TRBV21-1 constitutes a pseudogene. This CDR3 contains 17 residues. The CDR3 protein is CASGHRGRFNRNQPQHF. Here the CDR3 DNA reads TGTGCCAGCGGGCACAGGGGGCGTTTTAATCGCAATCAGCCCCAGCATTTT.

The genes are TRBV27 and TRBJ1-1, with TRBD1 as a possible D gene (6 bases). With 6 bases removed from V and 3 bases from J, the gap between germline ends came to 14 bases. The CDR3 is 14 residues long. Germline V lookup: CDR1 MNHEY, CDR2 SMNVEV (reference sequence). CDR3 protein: CASSLEGGYTEAFF. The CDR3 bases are TGTGCCAGCAGCCTCGAGGGGGGGTACACTGAAGCTTTCTTT.

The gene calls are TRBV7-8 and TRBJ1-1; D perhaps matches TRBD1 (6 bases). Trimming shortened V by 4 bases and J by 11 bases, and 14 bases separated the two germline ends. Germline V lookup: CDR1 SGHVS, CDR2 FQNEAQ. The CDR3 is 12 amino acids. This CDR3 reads CASSSLGGEAFF. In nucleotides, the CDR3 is TGTGCCAGCAGCTCCTTAGGGGGGGAGGCTTTCTTT.

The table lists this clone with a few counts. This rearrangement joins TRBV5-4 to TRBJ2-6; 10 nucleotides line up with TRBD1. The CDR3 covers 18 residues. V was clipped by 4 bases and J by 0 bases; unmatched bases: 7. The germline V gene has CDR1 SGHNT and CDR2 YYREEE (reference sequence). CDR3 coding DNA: TGTGCCAGCAGCCCCCGCCGGACAGGGGGCTCTGGGGCCAACGTCCTGACTTTC. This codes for CASSPRRTGGSGANVLTF.

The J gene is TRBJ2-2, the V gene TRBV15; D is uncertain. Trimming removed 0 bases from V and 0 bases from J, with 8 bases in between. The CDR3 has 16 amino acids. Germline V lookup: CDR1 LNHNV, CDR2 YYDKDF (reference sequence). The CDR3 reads CATSRDKAANTGELFF. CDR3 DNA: TGTGCCACCAGCAGAGATAAAGCTGCGAACACCGGGGAGCTGTTTTTT.

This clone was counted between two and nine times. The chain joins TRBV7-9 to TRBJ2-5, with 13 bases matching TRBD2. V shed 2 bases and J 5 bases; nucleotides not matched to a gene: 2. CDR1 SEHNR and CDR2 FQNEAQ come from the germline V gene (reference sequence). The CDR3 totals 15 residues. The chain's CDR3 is CASSLRLAGGETQYF. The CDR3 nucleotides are TGTGCCAGCAGCTTACGACTAGCGGGAGGCGAGACCCAGTACTTC.

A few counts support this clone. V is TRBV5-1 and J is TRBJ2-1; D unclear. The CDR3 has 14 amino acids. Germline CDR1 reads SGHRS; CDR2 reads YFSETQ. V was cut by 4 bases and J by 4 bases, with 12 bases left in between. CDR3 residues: CASSPGSLYNEQFF. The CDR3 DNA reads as TGCGCCAGCAGCCCGGGTTCCTTATACAATGAGCAGTTCTTC.

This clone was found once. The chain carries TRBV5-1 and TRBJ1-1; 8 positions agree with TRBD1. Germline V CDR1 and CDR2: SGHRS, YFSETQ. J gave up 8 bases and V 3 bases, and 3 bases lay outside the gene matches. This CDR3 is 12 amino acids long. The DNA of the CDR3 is TGCGCCAGCAGCTGGGGGGACAGGGAAGCTTTCTTT. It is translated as CASSWGDREAFF.

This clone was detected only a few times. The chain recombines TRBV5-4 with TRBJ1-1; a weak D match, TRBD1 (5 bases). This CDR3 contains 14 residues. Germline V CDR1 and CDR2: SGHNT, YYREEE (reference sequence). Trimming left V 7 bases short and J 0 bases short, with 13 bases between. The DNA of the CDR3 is TGTGCCAGCGGCCTGGCAGGGATGAACACTGAAGCTTTCTTT. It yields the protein CASGLAGMNTEAFF.

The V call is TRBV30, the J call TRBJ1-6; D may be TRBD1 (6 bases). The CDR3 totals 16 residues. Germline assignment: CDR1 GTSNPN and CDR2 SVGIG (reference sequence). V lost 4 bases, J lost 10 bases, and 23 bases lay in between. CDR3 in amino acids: CAWTGGGAQGRSPLHF. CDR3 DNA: TGTGCCTGGACCGGCGGGGGGGCTCAAGGTAGATCACCCCTCCACTTT.